This TCR beta chain was identified during a study of technical replicates of blood from a few donors. Libraries were prepared by immunoSEQ multiplex PCR; TCRdb keeps only in-frame clonotypes and omits some of them. The sample contains 70,000 to 95,000 clones, 94% of which appear only once. CDR1 MDHEN and CDR2 SYDVKM come from the germline V gene. Trimming cost V 3 bases and J 6 bases, with 14 bases left between them. This CDR3 is 15 amino acids long. The sequencing input was T cells isolated from PBMCs. The rearrangement links TRBV28 to TRBJ1-4; D may be TRBD1 (6 bases). This TCR was sampled from a human donor in good health. This CDR3 reads CASSFGQSRHEKLFF. The CDR3 nucleotides read TGTGCCAGCAGTTTCGGACAGAGTAGACATGAAAAACTGTTTTTT.